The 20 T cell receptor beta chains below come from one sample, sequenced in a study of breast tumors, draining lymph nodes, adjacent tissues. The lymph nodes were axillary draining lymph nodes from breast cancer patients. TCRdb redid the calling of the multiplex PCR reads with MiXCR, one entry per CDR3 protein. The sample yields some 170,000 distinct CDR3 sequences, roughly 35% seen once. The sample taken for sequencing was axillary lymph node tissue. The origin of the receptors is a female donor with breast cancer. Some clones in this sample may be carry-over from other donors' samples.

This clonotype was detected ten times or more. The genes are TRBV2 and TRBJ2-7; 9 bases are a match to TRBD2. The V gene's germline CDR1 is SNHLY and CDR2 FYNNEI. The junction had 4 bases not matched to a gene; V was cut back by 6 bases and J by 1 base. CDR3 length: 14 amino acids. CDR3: CASRGGLASYEQYF. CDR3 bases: TGTGCCAGCAGGGGGGGACTAGCATCCTACGAGCAGTACTTC.

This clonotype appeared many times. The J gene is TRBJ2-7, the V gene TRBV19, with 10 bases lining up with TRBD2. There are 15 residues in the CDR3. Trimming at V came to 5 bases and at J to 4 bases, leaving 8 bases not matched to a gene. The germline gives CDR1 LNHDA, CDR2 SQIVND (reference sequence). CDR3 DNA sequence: TGTGCCAGTAGTGATTTAGCGGGAGGAAAATACGAGCAGTACTTC. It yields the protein CASSDLAGGKYEQYF.

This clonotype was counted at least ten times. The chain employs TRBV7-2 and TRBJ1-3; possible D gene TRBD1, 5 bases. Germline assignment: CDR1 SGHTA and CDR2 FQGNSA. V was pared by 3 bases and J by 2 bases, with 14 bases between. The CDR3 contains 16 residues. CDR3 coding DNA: TGTGCCAGCAGCTTGGGACGGCCGCTGCCTGGAAACACCATATATTTT. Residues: CASSLGRPLPGNTIYF.

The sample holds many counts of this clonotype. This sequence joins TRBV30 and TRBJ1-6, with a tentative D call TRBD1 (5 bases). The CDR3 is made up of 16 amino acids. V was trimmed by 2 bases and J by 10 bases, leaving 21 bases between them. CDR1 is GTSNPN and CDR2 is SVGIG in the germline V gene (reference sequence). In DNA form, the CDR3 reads TGTGCCTGGAGTCTTGTAGGGACGTCTTCATTATCACCCCTCCACTTT. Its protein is CAWSLVGTSSLSPLHF.

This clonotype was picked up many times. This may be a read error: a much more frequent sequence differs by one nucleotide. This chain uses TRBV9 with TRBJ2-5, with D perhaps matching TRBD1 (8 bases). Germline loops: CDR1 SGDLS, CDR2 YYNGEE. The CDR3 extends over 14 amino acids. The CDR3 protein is CASSPRQGRETQSF. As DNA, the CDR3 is TGTGCCAGCAGCCCCCGACAGGGGAGGGAGACCCAGTCCTTC.

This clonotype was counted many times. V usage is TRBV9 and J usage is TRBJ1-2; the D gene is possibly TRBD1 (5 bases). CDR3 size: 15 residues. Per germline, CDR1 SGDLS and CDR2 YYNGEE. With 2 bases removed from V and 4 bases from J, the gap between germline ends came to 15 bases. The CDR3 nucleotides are TGTGCCAGCAGCGTCGACGGAGGGGATGTCTATGGCTACACCTTC. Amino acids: CASSVDGGDVYGYTF. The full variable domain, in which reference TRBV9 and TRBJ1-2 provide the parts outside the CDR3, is DSGVTQTPKHLITATGQRVTLRCSPRSGDLSVYWYQQSLDQGLQFLIQYYNGEERAKGNILERFSAQQFPDLHSELNLSSLELGDSALYFCASSVDGGDVYGYTFGSGTRLTVV.

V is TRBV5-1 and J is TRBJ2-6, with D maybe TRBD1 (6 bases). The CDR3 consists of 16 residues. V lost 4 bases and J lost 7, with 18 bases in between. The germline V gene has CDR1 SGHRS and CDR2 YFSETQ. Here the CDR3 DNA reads TGCGCCAGCAGCCCACACAGGGCATCAGGCGCCAACGTCCTGACTTTC. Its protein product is CASSPHRASGANVLTF.

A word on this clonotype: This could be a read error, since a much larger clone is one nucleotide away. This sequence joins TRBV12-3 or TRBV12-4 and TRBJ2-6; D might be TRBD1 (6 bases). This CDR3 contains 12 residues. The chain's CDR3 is CVSSFARGGLTF. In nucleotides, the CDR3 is TGTGTCAGCAGTTTCGCGCGAGGGGGCCTGACTTTC.

In nucleotides, the CDR3 is TGTGCCAGCAGCTTGGCCGTCAGACAAGGGTACTACGAGCAGTACTTC. This gives the protein CASSLAVRQGYYEQYF. V is TRBV5-8 and J is TRBJ2-7; no definite D call. V lost 0 bases to trimming and J lost 3 bases, with 16 bases between them. CDR3 length: 16 residues. Germline V gives CDR1 SGHTS, CDR2 YDEGEE.

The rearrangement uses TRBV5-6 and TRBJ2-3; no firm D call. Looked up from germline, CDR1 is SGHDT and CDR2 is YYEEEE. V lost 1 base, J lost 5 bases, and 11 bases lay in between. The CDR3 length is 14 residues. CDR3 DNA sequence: TGTGCCAGCAGCTTGCGCCAGTCTGGAGATACGCAGTATTTT. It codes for CASSLRQSGDTQYF.

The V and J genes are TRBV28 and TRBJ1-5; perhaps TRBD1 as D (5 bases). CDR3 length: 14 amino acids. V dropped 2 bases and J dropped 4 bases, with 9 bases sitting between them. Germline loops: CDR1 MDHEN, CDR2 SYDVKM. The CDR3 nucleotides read TGTGCCAGCAGTTTAAGTCAGGGAAATCAGCCCCAGCATTTT. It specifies CASSLSQGNQPQHF.

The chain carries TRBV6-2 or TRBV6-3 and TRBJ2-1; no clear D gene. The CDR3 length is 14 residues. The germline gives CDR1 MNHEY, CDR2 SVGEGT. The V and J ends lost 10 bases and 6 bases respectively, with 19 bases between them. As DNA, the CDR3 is TGTGCCAACCACAGAGCTTATAGGGTCAATGAGCAGTTCTTC. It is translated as CANHRAYRVNEQFF.

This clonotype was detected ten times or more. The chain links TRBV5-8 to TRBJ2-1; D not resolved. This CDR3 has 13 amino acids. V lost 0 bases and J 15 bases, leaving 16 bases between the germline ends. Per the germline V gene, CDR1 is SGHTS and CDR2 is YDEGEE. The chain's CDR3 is CASSLGVLQIGFF. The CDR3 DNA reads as TGTGCCAGCAGCTTGGGGGTCCTCCAAATAGGGTTCTTC.

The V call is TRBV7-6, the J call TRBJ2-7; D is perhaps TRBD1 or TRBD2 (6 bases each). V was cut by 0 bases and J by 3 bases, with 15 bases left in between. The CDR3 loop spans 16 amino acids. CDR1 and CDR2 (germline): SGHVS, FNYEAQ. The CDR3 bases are TGTGCCAGCAGCTTAGCGGGGGGCGCGAGTTTCTACGAGCAGTACTTC. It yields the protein CASSLAGGASFYEQYF.

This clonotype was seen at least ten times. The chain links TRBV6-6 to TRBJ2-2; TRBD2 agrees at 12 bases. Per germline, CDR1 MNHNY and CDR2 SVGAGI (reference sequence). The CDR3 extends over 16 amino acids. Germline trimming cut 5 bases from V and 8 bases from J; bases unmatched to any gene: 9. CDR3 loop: CASSTALAGGGGELFF. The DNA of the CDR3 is TGTGCCAGCAGTACCGCCCTAGCGGGAGGGGGTGGGGAGCTGTTTTTT.

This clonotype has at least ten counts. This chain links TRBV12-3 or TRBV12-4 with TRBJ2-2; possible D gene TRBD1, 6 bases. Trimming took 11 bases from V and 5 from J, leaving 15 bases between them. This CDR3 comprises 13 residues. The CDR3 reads CALAQGVTGELFF. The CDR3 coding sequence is TGTGCCCTGGCACAGGGTGTTACCGGGGAGCTGTTTTTT.

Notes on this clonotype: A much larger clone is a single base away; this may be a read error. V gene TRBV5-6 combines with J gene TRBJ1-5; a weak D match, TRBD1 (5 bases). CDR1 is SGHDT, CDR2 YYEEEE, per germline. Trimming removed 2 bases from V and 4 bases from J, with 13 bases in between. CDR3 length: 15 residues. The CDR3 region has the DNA TGTGCCAGCAGCTTCCTTGGGGCCGGGAATCAGCCCCAGCATTTT. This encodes CASSFLGAGNQPQHF.

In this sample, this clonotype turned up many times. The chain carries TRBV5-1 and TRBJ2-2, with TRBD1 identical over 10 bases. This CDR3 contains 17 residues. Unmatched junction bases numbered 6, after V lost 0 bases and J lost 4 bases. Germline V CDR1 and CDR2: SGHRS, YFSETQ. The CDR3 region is CASSLDIGTGVTGELFF. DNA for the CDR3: TGCGCCAGCAGCTTGGATATCGGGACAGGGGTCACCGGGGAGCTGTTTTTT.

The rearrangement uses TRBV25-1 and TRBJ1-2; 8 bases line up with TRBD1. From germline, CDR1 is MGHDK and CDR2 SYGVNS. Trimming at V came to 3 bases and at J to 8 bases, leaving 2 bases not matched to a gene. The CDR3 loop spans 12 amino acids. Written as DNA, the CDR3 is TGTGCCAGCAGTGACAGGGGGCTCGGCTACACCTTC. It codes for CASSDRGLGYTF.

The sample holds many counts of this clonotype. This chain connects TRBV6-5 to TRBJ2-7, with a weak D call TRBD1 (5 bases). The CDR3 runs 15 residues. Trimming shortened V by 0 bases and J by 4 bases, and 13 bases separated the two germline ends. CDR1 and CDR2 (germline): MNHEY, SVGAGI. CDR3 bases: TGTGCCAGCAGTTACTCTTCTGGGCAGGGTTACGAGCAGTACTTC. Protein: CASSYSSGQGYEQYF.